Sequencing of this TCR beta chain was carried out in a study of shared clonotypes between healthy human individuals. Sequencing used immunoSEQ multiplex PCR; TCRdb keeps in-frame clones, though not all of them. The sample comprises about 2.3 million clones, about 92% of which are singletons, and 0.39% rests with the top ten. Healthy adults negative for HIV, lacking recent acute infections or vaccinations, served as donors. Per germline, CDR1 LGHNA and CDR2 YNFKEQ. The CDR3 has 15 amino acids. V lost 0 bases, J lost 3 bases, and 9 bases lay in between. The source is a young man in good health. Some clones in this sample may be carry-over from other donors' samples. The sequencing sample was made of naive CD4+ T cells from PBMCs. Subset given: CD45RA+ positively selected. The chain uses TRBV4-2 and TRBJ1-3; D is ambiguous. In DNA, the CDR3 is TGTGCCAGCAGCCAAGATTTTCGGGGTGGAAACACCATATATTTT. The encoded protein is CASSQDFRGGNTIYF.